The clone carrying this T cell receptor beta chain was seen ten or more times. Its target is unknown. This sample was taken from a study of T-cell reconstitution after alpha-beta-depleted transplantation in children. Findings of the study overall: At the one-year point after transplant, T-cell counts and TCRbeta diversity were found to come mostly from T cells that had been newly produced. There were reportedly several hundred expanded graft clones from which alpha-beta T cells came about two months after transplant.

The germline V and J ends were trimmed by 5 bases and 0 bases, with 12 bases remaining between them. The CDR3 sequence is 14 residues long. Germline CDR1 and CDR2: DFQATT and SNEGSKA (reference sequence). Preparing the TCRbeta library involved the use of unique molecular identifiers. TCRdb called the PCR reads again in MiXCR, with one record for every CDR3 protein. The sample consists of approximately 32,000 distinct CDR3 sequences, 6.4% of them appearing once. Sequences were derived from peripheral blood, sampled 60 days after TCRalphabeta/CD19-depleted stem cell transplant. V gene TRBV20-1 combines with J gene TRBJ2-3; D is perhaps TRBD2 (5 bases). The origin of this receptor is a child under three years old who had a stem cell transplant for acute myeloid leukemia, so the T cells may come from the graft donor. CDR3 sequence: CSAFSESSTDTQYF. In DNA, the CDR3 is TGCAGTGCTTTTAGCGAATCCAGCACAGATACGCAGTATTTT.